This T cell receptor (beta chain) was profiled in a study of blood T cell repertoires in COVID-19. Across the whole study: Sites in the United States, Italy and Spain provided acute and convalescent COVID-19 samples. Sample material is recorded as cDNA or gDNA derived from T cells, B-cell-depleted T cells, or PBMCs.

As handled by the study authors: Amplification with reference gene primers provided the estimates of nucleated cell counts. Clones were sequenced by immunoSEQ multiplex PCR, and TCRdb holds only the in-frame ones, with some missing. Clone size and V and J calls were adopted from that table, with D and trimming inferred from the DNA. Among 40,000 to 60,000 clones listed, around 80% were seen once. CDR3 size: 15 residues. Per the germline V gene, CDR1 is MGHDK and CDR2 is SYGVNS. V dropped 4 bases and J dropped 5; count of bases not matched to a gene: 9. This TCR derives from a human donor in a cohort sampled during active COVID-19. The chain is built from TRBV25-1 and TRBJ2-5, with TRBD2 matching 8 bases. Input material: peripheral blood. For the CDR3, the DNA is TGTGCCAGCAGTGCCTTCGCGGGGGGCGACGAGACCCAGTACTTC. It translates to CASSAFAGGDETQYF.